This T cell receptor (beta chain) was observed in a study of T-cell reconstitution after alpha-beta-depleted transplantation in children. Study results and caveats: Several hundred expanded graft clones reportedly gave rise to the alpha-beta T cells present about two months after transplant. Surviving recipient T cells and thymic progenitors accounted for the high day-60 TCRbeta diversity observed in some patients. Once a year had passed after transplant, T-cell counts and diversity came mostly from newly produced T cells.

This clonotype was seen repeatedly, ten times or more. Its antigen is still unknown. This CDR3 contains 15 residues. Deletions cut 7 bases from V and 0 bases from J, with 13 bases between. Germline V gives CDR1 SQVTM, CDR2 ANQGSEA. The authors prepared the TCRbeta library with unique molecular identifiers. In TCRdb, the PCR reads were re-called with MiXCR into one record per CDR3 protein. The table shows hundreds of thousands of distinct CDR3 sequences, with 23% occurring only once. V gene TRBV29-1 combines with J gene TRBJ2-6; D remains unclear. Sequencing used PBMCs, mostly from graft donor cells, obtained 360 days after TCRalphabeta/CD19-depleted stem cell transplant. This TCR was sampled from a boy in the first two years of life who had a stem cell transplant for acute myeloid leukemia, so the T cells may come from the graft donor. CDR3 loop: CSALFQSSGANVLTF. CDR3 coding DNA: TGCAGCGCTTTATTCCAGTCCTCTGGGGCCAACGTCCTGACTTTC.